This T cell receptor beta chain came from a study of cytomegalovirus exposure and HLA in healthy donors (dated by TCRdb to the late 2010s). A note on the overall study: A later analysis indicated that the roughly 120 validation repertoires were generated on the platform also employed for the approximately 670 repertoires of the first cohort. The study was designed to test whether signatures of past pathogen exposure could be identified by cataloging public T cell receptors. A separate validation cohort of over 95 different subjects was used in addition to the approximately 670-subject first cohort. High-throughput TCR immunosequencing, statistical association of individual TCRs with disease status, and machine learning were combined to predict cytomegalovirus infection status.

Concerning this clone: Its cognate antigen has yet to be identified. No base qualities exist here, and no much larger clone lies one base off it.

Libraries came from the immunoSEQ multiplex PCR assay. The study's own analysis went as follows. A statistical classification framework was built to diagnose cytomegalovirus status from the catalog of TCR beta chain sequences. TCRdb limited this immuneACCESS table to in-frame rearrangements with V and J called. A share of clones is missing; checked studies link under half to unresolved V genes, and the rest is unexplained. The V and J calls and clone size come from that table; D and trimming were worked out from the DNA. This sample has about 110,000 clones in its table, and about 87% of those were observed once. 1.8% of the sample is in the top ten clones. The CDR3 runs 16 amino acids, cysteine and phenylalanine included. Here the CDR3 DNA is all that survives: 48 bases in frame from base 1. V is reduced by 5 bases and J by 1 base, leaving a spacing of 16 bases between them. CDR1 and CDR2 were assigned from the germline V gene as MDHEN and SYDVKM.

What the research found in general, with its limitations: It was suggested by the authors that the approach could potentially be generalized to other disease states and immunological phenotypes. Most TCR sequences were seen in very few donors, while some public TCRs were found in many individuals. A later analysis had no HLA typing for the validation cohort, so co-occurrence there was scored across all 120 or so repertoires. Subsequent analysis determined that TCRs grouped into clusters in the first cohort also showed a tendency toward co-occurrence across the 90 to 150 validation repertoires, and approximately 94% of cluster scores exceeded 0. A total of 150 to 200 TCR beta chains were listed by the study as associated with cytomegalovirus. Three of the identified cytomegalovirus-associated TCR beta chains were confirmed in vitro to be specific for cytomegalovirus antigens. In both the original and validation cohorts, the classifier was reported to diagnose cytomegalovirus status with high specificity and sensitivity.

The donors were included in the validation cohort of 120 subjects, a group kept apart from the roughly 680-subject first cohort. The TCR was taken from a woman aged 18-35 years in good health and CMV-seropositive. The chain couples TRBV28 to TRBJ2-3, with TRBD2 as a weak D call on 7 bases. The sequenced material came from PBMCs. CDR3 reads: CASSIHGGLRTDTQYF. DNA sequence: TGTGCCAGCAGTATCCACGGGGGGCTCCGCACAGATACGCAGTATTTT.